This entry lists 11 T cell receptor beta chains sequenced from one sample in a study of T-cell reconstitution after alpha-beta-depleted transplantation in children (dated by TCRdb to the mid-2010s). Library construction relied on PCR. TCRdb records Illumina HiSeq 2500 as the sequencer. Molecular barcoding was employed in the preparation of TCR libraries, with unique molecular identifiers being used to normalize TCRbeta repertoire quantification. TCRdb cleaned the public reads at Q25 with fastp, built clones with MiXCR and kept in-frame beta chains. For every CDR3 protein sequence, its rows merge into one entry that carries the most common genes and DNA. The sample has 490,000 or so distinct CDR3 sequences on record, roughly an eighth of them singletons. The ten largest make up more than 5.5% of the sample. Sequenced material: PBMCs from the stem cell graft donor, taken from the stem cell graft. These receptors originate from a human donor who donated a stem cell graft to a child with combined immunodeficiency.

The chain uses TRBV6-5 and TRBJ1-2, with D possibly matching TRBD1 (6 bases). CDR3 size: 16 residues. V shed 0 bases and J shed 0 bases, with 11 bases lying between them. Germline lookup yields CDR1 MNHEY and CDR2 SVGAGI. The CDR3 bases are TGTGCCAGCAGTTACTCCACAGCAGGGGCTAACTATGGCTACACCTTC. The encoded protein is CASSYSTAGANYGYTF.

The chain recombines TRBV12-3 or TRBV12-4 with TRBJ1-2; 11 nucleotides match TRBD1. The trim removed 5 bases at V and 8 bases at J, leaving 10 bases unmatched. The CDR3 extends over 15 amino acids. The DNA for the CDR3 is TGTGCCAGCAGTCTCGGACAGGGGGCCTTGCGGGGCTACACCTTC. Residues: CASSLGQGALRGYTF.

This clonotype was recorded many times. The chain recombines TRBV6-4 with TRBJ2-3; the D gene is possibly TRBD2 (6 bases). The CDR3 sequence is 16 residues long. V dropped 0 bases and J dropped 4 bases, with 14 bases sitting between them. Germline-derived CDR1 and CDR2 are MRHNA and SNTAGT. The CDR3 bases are TGTGCCAGCAGTGACTCGATTGGCGGGGTAGCAGATACGCAGTATTTT. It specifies CASSDSIGGVADTQYF.

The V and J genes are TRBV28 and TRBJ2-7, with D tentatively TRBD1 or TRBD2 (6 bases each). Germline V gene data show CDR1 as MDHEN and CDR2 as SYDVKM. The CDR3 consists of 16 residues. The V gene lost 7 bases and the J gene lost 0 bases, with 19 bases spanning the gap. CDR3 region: CASKGGIDRPSYEQYF. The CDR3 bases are TGTGCCAGCAAGGGGGGTATAGATAGACCCTCCTACGAGCAGTACTTC.

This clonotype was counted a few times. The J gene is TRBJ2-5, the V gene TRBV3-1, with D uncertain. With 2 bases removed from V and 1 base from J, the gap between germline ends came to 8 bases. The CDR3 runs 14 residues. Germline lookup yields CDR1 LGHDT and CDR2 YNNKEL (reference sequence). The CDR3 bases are TGTGCCAGCAGCCAATTTTTAGGCCAAGAGACCCAGTACTTC. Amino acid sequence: CASSQFLGQETQYF.

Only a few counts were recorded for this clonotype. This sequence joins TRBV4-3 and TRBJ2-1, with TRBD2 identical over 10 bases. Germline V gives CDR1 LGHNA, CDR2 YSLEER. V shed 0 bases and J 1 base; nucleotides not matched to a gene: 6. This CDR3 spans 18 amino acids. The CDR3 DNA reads TGCGCCAGCAGCCAAGATCCTGCTAGCGGGAGTTCCTACAATGAGCAGTTCTTC. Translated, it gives CASSQDPASGSSYNEQFF.

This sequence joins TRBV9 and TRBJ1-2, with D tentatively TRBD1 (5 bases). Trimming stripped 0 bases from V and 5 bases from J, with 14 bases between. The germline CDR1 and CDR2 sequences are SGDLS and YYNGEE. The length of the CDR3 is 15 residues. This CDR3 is CASSVEGAGLYGYTF. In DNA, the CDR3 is TGTGCCAGCAGCGTAGAAGGGGCAGGTCTGTATGGCTACACCTTC.

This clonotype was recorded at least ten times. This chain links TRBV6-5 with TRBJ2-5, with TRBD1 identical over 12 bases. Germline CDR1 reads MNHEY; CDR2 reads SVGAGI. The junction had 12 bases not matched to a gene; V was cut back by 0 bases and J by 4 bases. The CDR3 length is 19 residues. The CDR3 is CASSYSNPGQGASGETQYF. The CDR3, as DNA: TGTGCCAGCAGTTACTCGAATCCGGGACAGGGGGCATCGGGAGAGACCCAGTACTTC.

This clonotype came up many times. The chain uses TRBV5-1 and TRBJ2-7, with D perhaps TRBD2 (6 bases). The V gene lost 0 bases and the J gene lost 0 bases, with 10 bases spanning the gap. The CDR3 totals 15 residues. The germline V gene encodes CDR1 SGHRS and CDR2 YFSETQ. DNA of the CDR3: TGCGCCAGCAGCTTGGGAGTAGCGGCCTCCTACGAGCAGTACTTC. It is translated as CASSLGVAASYEQYF.

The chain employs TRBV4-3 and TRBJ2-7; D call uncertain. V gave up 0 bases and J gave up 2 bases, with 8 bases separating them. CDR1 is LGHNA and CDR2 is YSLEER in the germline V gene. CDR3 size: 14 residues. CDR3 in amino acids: CASSQETPAYEQYF. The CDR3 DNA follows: TGCGCCAGCAGCCAAGAGACCCCGGCCTACGAGCAGTACTTC.

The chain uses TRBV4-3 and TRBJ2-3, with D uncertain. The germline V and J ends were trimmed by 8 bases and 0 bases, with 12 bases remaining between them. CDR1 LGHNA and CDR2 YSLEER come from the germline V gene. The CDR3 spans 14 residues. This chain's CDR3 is CASRRTRSTDTQYF. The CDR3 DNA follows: TGCGCCAGCCGTAGGACCAGGAGCACAGATACGCAGTATTTT.